Reported below is one T cell receptor (beta chain). Its target is unknown. The CDR3 has 14 amino acids. Germline CDR1 and CDR2: MNHEY and SMNVEV (reference sequence). V lost 8 bases and J lost 6, with 14 bases in between. The PCR employed 60 Vbeta primers together with 13 Jbeta primers. This table comes from immunoSEQ multiplex PCR, and its TCRdb copy is limited to in-frame clones, with some not included. The profile shows about 94,000 clones, about three fifths of them singletons. This entry comes from a study of cytomegalovirus exposure and HLA in healthy donors. Study conclusions and caveats: As a later analysis showed, several of the most significant clusters appeared to be linked to common viral pathogens. A missense DCLRE1C variant was associated with V- and J-gene trimming of TCR beta chains in a later analysis, and an independent cohort replicated the association. Indistinguishable V segments such as TRBV6-2 and TRBV6-3 were excluded.

The source of this sequence is a man under 40 in good health and CMV-seronegative. Input material: PBMCs. The chain links TRBV27 to TRBJ1-6; maybe TRBD1 (6 bases). CDR3 coding DNA: TGTGCCAGCCAGGAAACAGGGTCTAATTCACCCCTCCACTTT. It is translated as CASQETGSNSPLHF.